The present TCR beta chain was sequenced within a study of T-cell reconstitution after alpha-beta-depleted transplantation in children. This CDR3 contains 15 residues. The germline gives CDR1 SGHKS, CDR2 YYEKEE (reference sequence). With V trimmed by 5 bases and J by 5 bases, 10 bases remained unmatched. Unique molecular identifiers were incorporated during preparation of the TCRbeta library. TCRdb fed the PCR reads into MiXCR, producing one record per CDR3 protein. This table holds just under 550,000 distinct CDR3 sequences, 15% to 20% found once. This clonotype was sampled from a human donor who donated a stem cell graft to a child with acute lymphoblastic leukemia. Sample: PBMCs from the stem cell graft donor, taken from the stem cell graft. The chain employs TRBV5-5 and TRBJ2-5; 9 nucleotides agree with TRBD2. CDR3: CASSSFSGRGETQYF. DNA of the CDR3: TGTGCCAGCAGTTCATTTAGCGGGAGAGGGGAGACCCAGTACTTC.